These T cell receptor beta chains were read from a single sample in a study of Graves' ophthalmopathy and Graves' hyperthyroidism. Using its own MiXCR run on the multiplex PCR reads, TCRdb lists one record per CDR3 protein. In the table there are 200,000 to 300,000 distinct CDR3 sequences, about 46% of which are singletons. The sample taken for sequencing was peripheral blood. The receptors shown here come from an adult man with Graves' ophthalmopathy. The conserved cysteine and the conserved F or W are not part of the CDR3 here.

>TRBV29-1|TRBJ2-7
SVEGISGKSSYEQY
>TRBV10-3|TRBJ1-2
AISDQTGSAGYT
>TRBV7-9|TRBJ1-5
ASSLGNQPQH
>TRBV4-1|TRBJ2-5
ASSYARGTQY
>TRBV14|TRBJ2-2
ASSQDQVTGELF
>TRBV20-1|TRBJ1-1
SARPGLRLNTEAF
>TRBV12-3/TRBV12-4|TRBJ2-7
ASSPWRRVSSYEQY
>TRBV20-1|TRBJ1-5
SAREGTVQPQH
>TRBV29-1|TRBJ1-2
SVVGGQGDFNYGYT
>TRBV5-1|TRBJ2-2
ASRSTGTANTGELF
>TRBV29-1|TRBJ2-5
SVDPTGETQY
>TRBV6-2/TRBV6-3|TRBJ2-5
ASSYGPSEETQY
>TRBV7-2|TRBJ2-5
ASSWRGQGQETQY
>TRBV19|TRBJ2-7
ASRTPGPISGEQY
>TRBV29-1|TRBJ2-2
SAAPNTGELF
>TRBV7-9|TRBJ2-7
ASSPMLPGTRYYEQY
>TRBV6-1|TRBJ1-4
ASSEAGHEKLF
>TRBV19|TRBJ2-7
ASSDRGTLEQY
>TRBV20-1|TRBJ2-7
STGRREIGEQY
>TRBV2|TRBJ1-1
ASGVDSNTEAF
>TRBV7-9|TRBJ2-2
ASCWTSNTGELF
>TRBV7-8|TRBJ1-5
ASSVTLQGVWPQH
>TRBV7-2|TRBJ2-5
ASSSGQGAKTQY
>TRBV25-1|TRBJ2-7
ASSLRGRYYEQY
>TRBV7-2|TRBJ1-5
ASSRGTGGSQPQH
>TRBV12-3/TRBV12-4|TRBJ1-5
ASSSIPGHLDQPQH
>TRBV25-1|TRBJ1-1
ASSEWGTEAF
>TRBV7-9|TRBJ1-1
ASSQEYGQLNTEAF
>TRBV20-1|TRBJ2-5
SARGGSGGSQETQY
>TRBV7-7|TRBJ2-5
ASTSGLAPQETQY
>TRBV5-1|TRBJ1-2
ASSLVDRAYGYT
>TRBV5-1|TRBJ1-2
ASSLDGRGPNYGYT
>TRBV20-1|TRBJ2-7
SARGRFYEQY